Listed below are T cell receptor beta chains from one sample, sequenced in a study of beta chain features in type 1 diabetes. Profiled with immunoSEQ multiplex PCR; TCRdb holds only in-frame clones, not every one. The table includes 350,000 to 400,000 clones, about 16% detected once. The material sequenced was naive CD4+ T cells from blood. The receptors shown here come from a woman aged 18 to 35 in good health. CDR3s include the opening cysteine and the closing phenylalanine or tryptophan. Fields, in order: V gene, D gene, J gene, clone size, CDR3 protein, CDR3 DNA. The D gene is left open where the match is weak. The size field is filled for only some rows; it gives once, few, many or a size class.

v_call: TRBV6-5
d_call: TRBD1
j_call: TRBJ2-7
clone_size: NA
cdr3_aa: CASRLSRQGVYEQYF
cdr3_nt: TGTGCCAGCAGATTATCGAGACAGGGCGTTTACGAGCAGTACTTC

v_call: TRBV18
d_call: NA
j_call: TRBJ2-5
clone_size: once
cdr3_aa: CASSPPGRETQYF
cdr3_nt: TGTGCCAGCTCACCCCCCGGTCGGGAGACCCAGTACTTC

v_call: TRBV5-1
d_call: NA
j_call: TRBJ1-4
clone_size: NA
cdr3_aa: CASSLGHRDNREKLFF
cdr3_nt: TGCGCCAGCAGCTTGGGCCACCGGGATAACCGGGAAAAACTGTTTTTT

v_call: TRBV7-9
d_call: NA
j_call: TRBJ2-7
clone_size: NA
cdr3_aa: CASSLRTERYEQYF
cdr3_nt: TGTGCCAGCAGCTTAAGGACAGAACGCTACGAGCAGTACTTC

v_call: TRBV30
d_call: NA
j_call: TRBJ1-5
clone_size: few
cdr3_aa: CAWSPKISNQPQHF
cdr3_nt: TGTGCCTGGAGTCCTAAGATTAGCAATCAGCCCCAGCATTTT

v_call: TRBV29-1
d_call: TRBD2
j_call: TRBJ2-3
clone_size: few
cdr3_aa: CSVGGGGDFTDTQYF
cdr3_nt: TGCAGCGTTGGGGGGGGAGGTGATTTCACAGATACGCAGTATTTT

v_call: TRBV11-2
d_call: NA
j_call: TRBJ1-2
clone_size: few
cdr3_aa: CASQAWRDRGYTF
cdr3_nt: TGTGCCAGCCAGGCGTGGAGGGATCGGGGCTACACCTTC

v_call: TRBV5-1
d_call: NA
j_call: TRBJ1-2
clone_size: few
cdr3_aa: CASSLLQGGNYGYTF
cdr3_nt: TGCGCCAGCAGCTTATTGCAGGGAGGGAACTATGGCTACACCTTC

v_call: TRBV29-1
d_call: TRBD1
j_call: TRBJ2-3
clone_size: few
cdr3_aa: CSALPGQGIHTQYF
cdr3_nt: TGCAGCGCTCTCCCGGGACAGGGGATACATACGCAGTATTTT

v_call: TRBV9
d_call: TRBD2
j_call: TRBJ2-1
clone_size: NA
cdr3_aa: CASSVAWGTSGSLSGEQFF
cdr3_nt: TGTGCCAGCAGCGTAGCGTGGGGGACTAGCGGGAGTTTGTCGGGAGAGCAGTTCTTC

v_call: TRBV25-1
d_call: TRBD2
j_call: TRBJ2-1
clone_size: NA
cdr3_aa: CASSGGAGGYNEQFF
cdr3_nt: TGTGCCAGCAGTGGGGGAGCGGGAGGCTACAATGAGCAGTTCTTC

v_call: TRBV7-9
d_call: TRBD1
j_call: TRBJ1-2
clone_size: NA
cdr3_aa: CASADREGWDYGYTF
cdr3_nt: TGTGCCAGTGCGGACAGGGAGGGTTGGGACTATGGCTACACCTTC

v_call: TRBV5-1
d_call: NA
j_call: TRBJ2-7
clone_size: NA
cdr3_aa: CASGGKEDEQYF
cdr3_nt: TGCGCCAGCGGCGGCAAAGAGGACGAGCAGTACTTC

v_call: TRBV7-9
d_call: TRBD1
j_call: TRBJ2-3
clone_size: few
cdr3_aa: CASTPQQGKGDTQYF
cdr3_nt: TGTGCCAGCACCCCCCAACAGGGGAAGGGAGATACGCAGTATTTT

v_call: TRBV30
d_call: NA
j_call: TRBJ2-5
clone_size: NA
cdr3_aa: CAWSDRRRRGETQYF
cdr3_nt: TGTGCCTGGAGTGACAGACGGCGTAGGGGAGAGACCCAGTACTTC

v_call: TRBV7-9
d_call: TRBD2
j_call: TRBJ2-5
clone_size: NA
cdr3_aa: CASSRLAEKGETQYF
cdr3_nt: TGTGCCAGCAGCCGACTAGCAGAAAAAGGAGAGACCCAGTACTTC

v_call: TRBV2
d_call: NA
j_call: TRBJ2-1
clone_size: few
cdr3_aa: CASAIQGRGNPYNEQFF
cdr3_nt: TGTGCCAGCGCTATACAGGGCCGGGGCAACCCGTACAATGAGCAGTTCTTC

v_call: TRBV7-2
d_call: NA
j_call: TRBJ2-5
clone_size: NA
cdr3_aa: CASSFDGATQETQYF
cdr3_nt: TGTGCCAGCAGCTTCGATGGGGCTACTCAAGAGACCCAGTACTTC

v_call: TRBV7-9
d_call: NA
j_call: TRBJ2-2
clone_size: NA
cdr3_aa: CASSLQGRAGGELFF
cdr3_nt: TGTGCCAGCAGCCTTCAGGGGCGGGCTGGCGGGGAGCTGTTTTTT

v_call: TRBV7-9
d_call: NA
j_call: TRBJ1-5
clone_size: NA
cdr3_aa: CASSFRDNNQPQHF
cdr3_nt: TGTGCCAGCAGCTTCCGGGACAACAATCAGCCCCAGCATTTT

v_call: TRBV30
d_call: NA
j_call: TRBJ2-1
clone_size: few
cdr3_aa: CAWSGGRGDNEQFF
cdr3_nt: TGTGCCTGGAGTGGAGGGCGGGGTGACAATGAGCAGTTCTTC

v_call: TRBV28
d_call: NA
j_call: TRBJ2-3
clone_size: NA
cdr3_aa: CASSERPDTQYF
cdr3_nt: TGTGCCAGCAGTGAGCGCCCAGATACGCAGTATTTT

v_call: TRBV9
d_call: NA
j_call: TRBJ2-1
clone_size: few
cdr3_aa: CASSVDTSDEQFF
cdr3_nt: TGTGCCAGCAGCGTAGATACGAGCGATGAGCAGTTCTTC

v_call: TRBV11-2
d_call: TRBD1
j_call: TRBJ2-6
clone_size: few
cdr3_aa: CASSGQGSGANVLTF
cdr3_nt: TGTGCCAGCAGTGGACAGGGCTCTGGGGCCAACGTCCTGACTTTC

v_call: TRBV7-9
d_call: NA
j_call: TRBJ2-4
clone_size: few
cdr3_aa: CASSVRQGLGNIQYF
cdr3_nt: TGTGCCAGCAGCGTACGGCAGGGTTTGGGAAACATTCAGTACTTC

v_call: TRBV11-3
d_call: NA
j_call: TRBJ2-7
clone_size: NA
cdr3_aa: CASSLAGEQYF
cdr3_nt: TGTGCCAGCAGCTTAGCCGGGGAGCAGTACTTC

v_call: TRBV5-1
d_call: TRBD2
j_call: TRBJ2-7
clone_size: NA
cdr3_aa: CASSSGLAGVEEQYF
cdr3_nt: TGCGCCAGCAGCTCAGGACTAGCGGGAGTGGAAGAGCAGTACTTC

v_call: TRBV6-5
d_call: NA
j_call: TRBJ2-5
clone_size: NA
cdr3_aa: CASSYGGAQETQYF
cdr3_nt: TGTGCCAGCAGTTATGGGGGGGCCCAAGAGACCCAGTACTTC

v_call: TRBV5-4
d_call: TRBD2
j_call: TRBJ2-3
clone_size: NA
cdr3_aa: CASSLLVTSDTDTQYF
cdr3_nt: TGTGCCAGCAGCTTGTTGGTTACTAGCGATACAGATACGCAGTATTTT

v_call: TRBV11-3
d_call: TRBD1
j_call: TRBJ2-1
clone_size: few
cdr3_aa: CASSGGQGWGNEQFF
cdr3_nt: TGTGCCAGCAGCGGGGGACAGGGGTGGGGGAATGAGCAGTTCTTC

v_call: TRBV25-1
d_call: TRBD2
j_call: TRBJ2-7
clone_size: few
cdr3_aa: CASEGAGGRREQYF
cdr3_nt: TGTGCCAGTGAGGGAGCGGGAGGGCGGCGGGAGCAGTACTTC

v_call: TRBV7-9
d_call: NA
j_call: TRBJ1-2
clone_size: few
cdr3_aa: CASSLGQNYGYTF
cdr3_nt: TGTGCCAGCAGCTTAGGTCAGAACTATGGCTACACCTTC

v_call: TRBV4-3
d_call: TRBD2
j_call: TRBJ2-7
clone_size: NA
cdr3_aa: CASSQGFGGRSYEQYF
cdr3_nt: TGCGCCAGCAGCCAAGGGTTCGGCGGGAGATCCTACGAGCAGTACTTC

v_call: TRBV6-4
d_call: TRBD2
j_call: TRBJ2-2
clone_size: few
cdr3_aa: CASSWPRAGRFGELFF
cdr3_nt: TGTGCCAGCAGCTGGCCCCGAGCGGGAAGGTTCGGGGAGCTGTTTTTT

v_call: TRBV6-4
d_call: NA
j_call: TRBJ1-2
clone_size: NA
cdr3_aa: CASREYGYTF
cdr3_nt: TGTGCCAGCAGAGAGTATGGCTACACCTTC

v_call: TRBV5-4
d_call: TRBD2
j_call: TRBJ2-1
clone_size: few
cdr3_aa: CASSLGGRPFNEQFF
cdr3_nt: TGTGCCAGCAGCTTGGGCGGGAGACCCTTCAATGAGCAGTTCTTC

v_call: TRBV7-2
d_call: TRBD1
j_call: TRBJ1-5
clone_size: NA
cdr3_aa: CASRGQTNQPQHF
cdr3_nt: TGTGCCAGCAGGGGACAGACGAATCAGCCCCAGCATTTT

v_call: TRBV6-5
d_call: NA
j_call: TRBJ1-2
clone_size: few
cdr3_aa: CASSYSGRSAYGYTF
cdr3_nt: TGTGCCAGCAGTTACTCAGGGAGGAGCGCCTATGGCTACACCTTC

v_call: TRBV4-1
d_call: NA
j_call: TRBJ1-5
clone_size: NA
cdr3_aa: CASSQADSANQPQHF
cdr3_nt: TGCGCCAGCAGCCAAGCGGACAGCGCTAATCAGCCCCAGCATTTT

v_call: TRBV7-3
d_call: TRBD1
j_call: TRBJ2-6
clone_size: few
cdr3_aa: CASSLSVRTGPSGANVLTF
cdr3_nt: TGTGCCAGCAGCTTATCGGTCAGGACAGGGCCATCTGGGGCCAACGTCCTGACTTTC

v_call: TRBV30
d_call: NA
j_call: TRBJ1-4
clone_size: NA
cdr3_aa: CAWKMAGVNEKLFF
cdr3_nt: TGTGCCTGGAAAATGGCCGGGGTTAATGAAAAACTGTTTTTT

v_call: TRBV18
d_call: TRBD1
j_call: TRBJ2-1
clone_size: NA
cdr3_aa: CASSPPGTGTHEQFF
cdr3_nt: TGTGCCAGCTCACCACCTGGGACAGGGACCCATGAGCAGTTCTTC

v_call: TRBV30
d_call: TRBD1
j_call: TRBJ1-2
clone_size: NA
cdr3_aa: CAWSTGTGSGYGYTF
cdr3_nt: TGTGCCTGGAGTACGGGGACAGGGAGTGGTTATGGCTACACCTTC

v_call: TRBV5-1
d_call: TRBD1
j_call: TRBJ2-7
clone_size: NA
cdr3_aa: CASSLGQGEFLVYEQYF
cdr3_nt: TGCGCCAGCAGCTTGGGACAGGGGGAATTCCTTGTCTACGAGCAGTACTTC

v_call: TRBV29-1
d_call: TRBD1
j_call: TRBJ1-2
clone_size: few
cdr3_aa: CSASGTGYGYTF
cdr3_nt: TGCAGCGCCTCCGGGACAGGGTATGGCTACACCTTC

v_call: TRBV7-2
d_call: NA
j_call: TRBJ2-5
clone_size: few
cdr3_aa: CASSSGGVRETQYF
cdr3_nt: TGTGCCAGCAGCTCTGGGGGCGTCCGAGAGACCCAGTACTTC

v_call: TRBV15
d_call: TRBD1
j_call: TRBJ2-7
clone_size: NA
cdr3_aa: CATSRERGQGAYEQYF
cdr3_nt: TGTGCCACCAGCAGAGAGAGAGGACAGGGGGCGTACGAGCAGTACTTC

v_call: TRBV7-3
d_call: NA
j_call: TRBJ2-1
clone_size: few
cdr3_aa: CASSPFRGHNEQFF
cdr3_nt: TGTGCCAGCAGCCCATTCAGGGGCCACAATGAGCAGTTCTTC

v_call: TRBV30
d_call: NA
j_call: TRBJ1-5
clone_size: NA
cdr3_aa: CAWSVQINQPQHF
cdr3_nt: TGTGCCTGGAGTGTACAGATTAATCAGCCCCAGCATTTT

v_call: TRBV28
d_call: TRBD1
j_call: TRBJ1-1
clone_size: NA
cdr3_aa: CASSLIQDRSRTEAFF
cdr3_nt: TGTGCCAGCAGTTTAATCCAGGACAGGTCGCGAACTGAAGCTTTCTTT

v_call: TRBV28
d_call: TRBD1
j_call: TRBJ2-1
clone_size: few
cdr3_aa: CASSHGQGRHEQFF
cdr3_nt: TGTGCCAGCAGTCACGGACAGGGTAGGCATGAGCAGTTCTTC

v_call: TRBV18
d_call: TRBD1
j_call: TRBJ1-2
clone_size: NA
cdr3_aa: CASSTDRGGGYTF
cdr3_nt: TGTGCCAGCTCTACAGACAGGGGCGGAGGCTACACCTTC

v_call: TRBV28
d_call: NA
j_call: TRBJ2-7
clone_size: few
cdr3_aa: CASSTDSILNYEQYF
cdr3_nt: TGTGCCAGCAGCACGGACAGTATCCTGAACTACGAGCAGTACTTC